A selection of T cell receptor beta chains follows, all from one sample in a study of siplizumab effects on memory and regulatory T cells. Clones were sequenced by immunoSEQ multiplex PCR, and TCRdb holds only the in-frame ones, with some missing. The table lists approximately 90,000 clones, 94% of them singletons, with 0.3% in the top ten. The sequencing sample was made of non-Treg CD4+ T cells sorted from blood. The source is a human donor in good health. Both conserved end residues are part of each CDR3. The order of the fields is CDR3 DNA, CDR3 protein, D gene, J gene, clone size, V gene. A D gene is named only where the DNA matches it firmly. Only some rows state a clone size, as once, few, many or a class for expanded clones.

TGTGCCAGCAGCTTACCGGGGGCGACCACTGAAGCTTTCTTT CASSLPGATTEAFF - TRBJ1-1 - TRBV7-2
TGTGCCAGCACTCCGATCTTTACGTGGCCGGGAGATCAGCCCCAGCATTTT CASTPIFTWPGDQPQHF - TRBJ1-5 - TRBV21-1
TGTGCCAGTAGCTACACGGGGGACAGGGACAACTATGGCTACACCTTC CASSYTGDRDNYGYTF TRBD1 TRBJ1-2 - TRBV6-6
TGCAGCGTTTGGGGAGAAGGCTACACCTTC CSVWGEGYTF - TRBJ1-2 once TRBV29-1
TGTGCCTGGGCCAGGGGGGCCCAGACCCAGTACTTC CAWARGAQTQYF - TRBJ2-5 - TRBV30
TGCGCCAGCAGCCAGCAAACAGGGTCGCAAGAGACCCAGTACTTC CASSQQTGSQETQYF - TRBJ2-5 - TRBV4-1
TGTGCCAGCTCACCATGGGCAGGTCCGCGAGAGCAGTACTTC CASSPWAGPREQYF - TRBJ2-7 once TRBV18
TGCGCCAGCAGTGAGAATAGCGGGGGGGCGGACGAGCAGTACTTC CASSENSGGADEQYF TRBD2 TRBJ2-7 - TRBV10-2
TGTGCCAGCAGTCGGGGGGGCAGTGGACCCCAGCATTTT CASSRGGSGPQHF - TRBJ1-5 - TRBV6-6
TGTGCCAGCAGCCCTAGCACAGATACGCAGTATTTT CASSPSTDTQYF - TRBJ2-3 - TRBV7-9
TGTGCCAGCAGTGAAAGGGATGGATTAGCGGGGGTTGAGACCCAGTACTTC CASSERDGLAGVETQYF TRBD2 TRBJ2-5 - TRBV2
TGTGCCAGCAGCGGTTTCGGCTACACCTTC CASSGFGYTF - TRBJ1-2 - TRBV6-1
TGCGCCAGCAGCCAAGTGGGGATAAGCAATCAGCCCCAGCATTTT CASSQVGISNQPQHF - TRBJ1-5 - TRBV4-1
TGTGCCAGCAGCGCGACCGGGACAGGGGTTGAAAAACTGTTTTTT CASSATGTGVEKLFF TRBD1 TRBJ1-4 - TRBV5-4
TGTGCCAGTAACTTAGGTGGCAGGGTCCATTCACCCCTCCACTTT CASNLGGRVHSPLHF - TRBJ1-6 - TRBV19
TGTGCCAGCAGCCTCCCCACACGGAACACTGAAGCTTTCTTT CASSLPTRNTEAFF - TRBJ1-1 - TRBV11-2
TGTGCCAGCAGCGTAGGATTGCGGGGGGTCTCTGGAAACACCATATATTTT CASSVGLRGVSGNTIYF - TRBJ1-3 - TRBV9
TGTGCCATCAGTGAGTCACTAGCGGGGGGGCCAACAGATACGCAGTATTTT CAISESLAGGPTDTQYF TRBD2 TRBJ2-3 - TRBV10-3
TGTGCCAGCAGCGTAGATCTAGCGGGTGAGCAGTTCTTC CASSVDLAGEQFF TRBD2 TRBJ2-1 - TRBV9
TGTGCCAGCAGCTCCCTTTCCGGGACAGGGGACACCGGGGAGCTGTTTTTT CASSSLSGTGDTGELFF TRBD1 TRBJ2-2 - TRBV7-3
TGTGCCAGCAGTTACGATGGACAGGGGTACGAGCAGTACTTC CASSYDGQGYEQYF TRBD1 TRBJ2-7 - TRBV6-6
TGTGCCAGCAGCTTAGGGCGTTCAGAGACCCAGTACTTC CASSLGRSETQYF - TRBJ2-5 once TRBV7-2
TGTGCCAGCAGCACAGGTCAGACCCAGTACTTC CASSTGQTQYF - TRBJ2-5 - TRBV6-5
TGTGCCAGCAGTGGGACAGGGCGCAATGAAAAACTGTTTTTT CASSGTGRNEKLFF TRBD1 TRBJ1-4 - TRBV25-1